This paragraph covers one T cell receptor (beta chain) sequence. Its antigen is currently unknown. These data belong to a study of OX40 agonist ivuxolimab in advanced cancers. Study-level information: A mean age of 60 years, range about 20 to 85, was recorded, and approximately 85% were male. Among those treated, three patients had partial responses, one with hepatocellular carcinoma and two with cutaneous melanoma.

Produced via immunoSEQ multiplex PCR; TCRdb's table is partial and in-frame only. The sample includes 120,000 or so clones, around 93% of them seen just once. The germline V gene encodes CDR1 SGHNT and CDR2 YYREEE (reference sequence). The V gene lost 4 bases and the J gene lost 0 bases, with 11 bases spanning the gap. CDR3 length: 14 amino acids. Study-level results: There was clonal expansion of CD4+ and CD8+ blood T cells by week 6 at 0.1 to 3.0 mg/kg.

This receptor was identified in an adult with an advanced solid tumor such as melanoma, head and neck, liver or kidney cancer. The V and J genes are TRBV5-4 and TRBJ2-7; the D is unclear. The specimen comprised CD4+ or CD8+ T cells sorted from blood, sampled in a trial of the OX40 agonist ivuxolimab. CDR3 coding DNA: TGTGCCAGCAGCCCTGGAATAGGCTCCTACGAGCAGTACTTC. Its translation: CASSPGIGSYEQYF.